The 5 T cell receptor beta chains below were found in one sample sequenced in a study of T cells after yellow fever vaccination. TCRdb re-analysed the 5' RACE reads in MiXCR, keeping a single row per CDR3 protein. The sample has tens of thousands of distinct CDR3 sequences, around 7.3% seen once. The specimen was CD8+ T cells sorted from PBMCs, collected on the day of the yellow fever booster vaccination. Receptors originate from a man younger than 40 who received the YFV17D yellow fever vaccine.

This chain uses TRBV20-1 with TRBJ2-7; 8 bases fit TRBD2. Germline CDR1 DFQATT, CDR2 SNEGSKA (reference sequence). The junction had 4 bases not matched to a gene; V was cut back by 0 bases and J by 0 bases. The CDR3 is 15 residues long. The CDR3 here is CSARDREGRSYEQYF. Written as DNA, the CDR3 is TGCAGTGCTAGAGATCGGGAGGGGCGCTCCTACGAGCAGTACTTC.

This clonotype occurred many times. The chain uses TRBV12-3 or TRBV12-4 and TRBJ1-1; TRBD1 matches at 7 bases. CDR3 length: 17 amino acids. V lost 3 bases to trimming and J lost 1 base; unmatched junction nucleotides: 11. Here the CDR3 DNA reads TGTGCCAGCAGTTTTTTTCCAACGACAGGGCAGAACACTGAAGCTTTCTTT. Its protein is CASSFFPTTGQNTEAFF.

The gene calls are TRBV24-1 and TRBJ2-5; possibly TRBD1 or TRBD2 for D (5 bases each). Trimming removed 7 bases at V and 2 bases at J, with 13 bases between. This CDR3 contains 14 residues. CDR1 is KGHDR and CDR2 is SFDVKD in the germline V gene. CDR3 coding DNA: TGTGCCACCAGCTCGGGGCAATATCAAGAGACCCAGTACTTC. Its translation: CATSSGQYQETQYF.

This clonotype was seen only a few times. J is TRBJ2-7 and V is TRBV5-5; possible D gene TRBD2, 5 bases. Germline CDR1 is SGHKS and CDR2 is YYEKEE (reference sequence). CDR3 length equals 12 residues. V shed 4 bases and J shed 7 bases, with 12 bases lying between them. CDR3 region: CASSLRAGEQYF. The CDR3, as DNA: TGTGCCAGCAGCCTGAGGGCCGGGGAGCAGTACTTC.

V gene TRBV24-1 combines with J gene TRBJ2-3, with D uncertain. The CDR3 spans 16 residues. The V gene's germline CDR1 is KGHDR and CDR2 SFDVKD. The V end was cut by 3 bases, the J end by 5 bases, with 17 bases between. DNA of the CDR3: TGTGCCACCAGTGATCCTGGGTCCACCCCAGAAGATACGCAGTATTTT. It is translated as CATSDPGSTPEDTQYF.